These 15 T cell receptor beta chains were all obtained from the same sample, sequenced in a study of neurological immune-mediated disorders (dated by TCRdb to between 2019 and 2020). Library method: 5' RACE. The data were produced on an Illumina HiSeq 2500. TCRdb reprocessed the public reads (quality trimming at Q25 with fastp, clone calling with MiXCR) and kept in-frame beta chains. Rows with a matching CDR3 protein are joined into one entry that keeps the most common DNA and genes. The sample records approximately 74,000 distinct CDR3 sequences, around 5% of which are singletons. Just under 7.5% of the sample is taken by the ten largest. Sequencing was carried out using PBMCs. These receptors all stem from a man aged 18 to 35 with multiple sclerosis.

This clonotype came up many times. The rearrangement joins TRBV20-1 to TRBJ1-1; D may be TRBD1 (6 bases). V was cut by 6 bases and J by 1 base, with 15 bases left in between. Germline V gene sequence: CDR1 DFQATT, CDR2 SNEGSKA (reference sequence). This CDR3 contains 14 residues. CDR3 region: CSATTRDKNTEAFF. CDR3 DNA: TGCAGTGCAACCACCCGGGACAAGAACACTGAAGCTTTCTTT.

This clonotype has ten or more counts. V and J are TRBV20-1 and TRBJ2-1; no clear D. CDR3 length: 13 amino acids. From germline, CDR1 is DFQATT and CDR2 SNEGSKA (reference sequence). V lost 6 bases and J 0 bases, leaving 9 bases between the germline ends. This CDR3 is CSARPYSYNEQFF. In DNA, the CDR3 is TGCAGTGCCAGACCCTACTCCTACAATGAGCAGTTCTTC.

This clonotype has just a few counts. As DNA, the CDR3 is TGTGCCAGCAGTGGAGAAGCCTACGAGCAGTACTTC. This sequence encodes CASSGEAYEQYF. The J gene is TRBJ2-7, the V gene TRBV2; no definite D call. V lost 4 bases and J lost 2, with 6 bases in between. The V gene's germline CDR1 is SNHLY and CDR2 FYNNEI. The CDR3 totals 12 residues. Combining the CDR3 with reference TRBV2 and TRBJ2-7 gives the whole variable domain EPEVTQTPSHQVTQMGQEVILRCVPISNHLYFYWYRQILGQKVEFLVSFYNNEISEKSEIFDDQFSVERPDGSNFTLKIRSTKLEDSAMYFCASSGEAYEQYFGPGTRLTVT.

Regarding this clonotype: A read error may be the cause here, since a much bigger clone is one base away. The chain has TRBV15 and TRBJ1-6; D not resolved. The length of the CDR3 is 13 residues. The V gene's germline CDR1 is LNHNV and CDR2 YYDKDF (reference sequence). V lost 8 bases, J lost 7 bases, and 12 bases lay in between. The CDR3 loop is CATPGKRNSPLHF. CDR3 coding DNA: TGTGCCACCCCGGGAAAGCGAAATTCACCCCTCCACTTT. The full variable domain, rest sourced from reference TRBV15 and TRBJ1-6, is DAMVIQNPRYQVTQFGKPVTLSCSQTLNHNVMYWYQQKSSQAPKLLFHYYDKDFNNEADTPDNFQSRRPNTSFCFLDIRSPGLGDTAMYLCATPGKRNSPLHFGNGTRLTVT.

This clonotype appeared many times. This chain uses TRBV7-2 with TRBJ2-2; 8 bases align to TRBD1. Germline CDR1 reads SGHTA; CDR2 reads FQGNSA. After removal of 2 bases from V and 3 bases from J, the junction contained 2 bases not matched to a gene. There are 15 residues in the CDR3. In nucleotides, the CDR3 is TGTGCCAGCAGCTTACAGGGGGCGCACACCGGGGAGCTGTTTTTT. Its protein is CASSLQGAHTGELFF.

This clonotype was detected many times. The chain is built from TRBV3-1 and TRBJ2-4; TRBD2 matches at 8 bases. The CDR3 covers 15 residues. V was clipped by 4 bases and J by 4 bases; unmatched bases: 6. Germline CDR1 is LGHDT and CDR2 is YNNKEL (reference sequence). The CDR3 spells CASSPPAGGKNIQYF. The DNA for the CDR3 is TGTGCCAGCAGCCCTCCGGCGGGGGGTAAAAACATTCAGTACTTC.

There are many counts of this clonotype. The chain links TRBV27 to TRBJ2-7; the match to TRBD1 covers 7 bases. CDR3 length: 15 amino acids. CDR1 and CDR2 from the germline V gene are MNHEY and SMNVEV (reference sequence). Trimming at V came to 6 bases and at J to 4 bases, leaving 12 bases not matched to a gene. The CDR3 protein is CASRQTGAVTYEQYF. The CDR3 region has the DNA TGTGCCAGCAGGCAAACAGGGGCCGTTACGTACGAGCAGTACTTC.

The J gene is TRBJ1-6, the V gene TRBV6-6; the D gene is possibly TRBD1 (5 bases). Germline loops: CDR1 MNHNY, CDR2 SVGAGI (reference sequence). The CDR3 has 21 amino acids. V was trimmed by 4 bases and J by 0 bases, leaving 25 bases between them. DNA of the CDR3: TGTGCCAGCAGTTCCTCCCGGGGACCCAAAGTACTTAGCTCCTATAATTCACCCCTCCACTTT. Translated, it gives CASSSSRGPKVLSSYNSPLHF.

In its sample, this clonotype was seen many times. This sequence joins TRBV5-1 and TRBJ2-7, with D perhaps TRBD2 (5 bases). Trimming stripped 0 bases from V and 4 bases from J, with 14 bases between. This CDR3 comprises 15 residues. Germline loops: CDR1 SGHRS, CDR2 YFSETQ. In DNA, the CDR3 is TGCGCCAGCAGCTTGGGCTCTATCAGAGGGTACGAGCAGTACTTC. Protein: CASSLGSIRGYEQYF.

This clonotype came up many times. V usage is TRBV20-1 and J usage is TRBJ2-7, with D perhaps assigned TRBD1 or TRBD2 (6 bases each). V lost 4 bases and J 2 bases, leaving 12 bases between the germline ends. The CDR3 is 13 residues long. CDR1 is DFQATT, CDR2 SNEGSKA, per germline (reference sequence). The CDR3, as DNA: TGCAGTGCTACCGCCCGGGGGCCCTACGAGCAGTACTTC. Its protein product is CSATARGPYEQYF.

This clonotype was found many times. J is TRBJ2-3 and V is TRBV20-1, with 9 bases aligning to TRBD2. The junction had 13 bases not matched to a gene; V was cut back by 5 bases and J by 7 bases. Germline loops: CDR1 DFQATT, CDR2 SNEGSKA (reference sequence). The CDR3 loop spans 15 amino acids. The CDR3 loop reads CSAAPGSGSVYTQYF. CDR3 sequence (DNA): TGCAGTGCTGCCCCGGGTAGCGGGAGCGTATATACGCAGTATTTT.

This clonotype occurred many times. The genes are TRBV5-6 and TRBJ2-3, with 10 bases identical to TRBD2. Germline V CDR1 and CDR2: SGHDT, YYEEEE. V shed 4 bases and J 0 bases; nucleotides not matched to a gene: 5. The length of the CDR3 is 16 residues. The CDR3 bases are TGTGCCAGCAGCCTGGGACTAGCGAGAAGCACAGATACGCAGTATTTT. Translating it yields CASSLGLARSTDTQYF.

This clonotype has a count of ten or more. An end of the junction does not agree with germline; a read error may underlie this. This chain connects TRBV15 to TRBJ2-2; TRBD2 matches at 10 bases. This CDR3 has 15 residues. Germline V gene data show CDR1 as LNHNV and CDR2 as YYDKDF (reference sequence). Here the CDR3 reads CASSGVAGGTGELFF. CDR3 sequence (DNA): TGTGCCAGCAGCGGAGTAGCGGGAGGCACCGGGGAGCTGTTTTTT.

There are many counts of this clonotype. The chain's CDR3 is CSVEDRLAGVADTQYF. CDR3 bases: TGCAGCGTTGAAGATCGCCTAGCGGGGGTGGCAGATACGCAGTATTTT. The rearrangement links TRBV29-1 to TRBJ2-3, with 10 bases identical to TRBD2. The V and J ends lost 0 bases and 4 bases, in that order; junction bases with no gene match: 7. This CDR3 contains 16 residues. Germline loops: CDR1 SQVTM, CDR2 ANQGSEA.

The table lists this clonotype with many counts. This chain uses TRBV6-6 with TRBJ2-1; D is perhaps TRBD1 (6 bases). Per germline, CDR1 MNHNY and CDR2 SVGAGI (reference sequence). The CDR3 extends over 16 amino acids. Trimming cost V 2 bases and J 4 bases, with 15 bases left between them. DNA for the CDR3: TGTGCCAGCAGTTACCGCCAGCGACAGGATTACAATGAGCAGTTCTTC. Protein sequence: CASSYRQRQDYNEQFF.